The clone carrying this T cell receptor beta chain was observed a handful of times. As yet, its antigen is unknown. The sample is drawn from a study of regulatory T cells in long-lasting Graves disease. Study details: Over-5-year antithyroid drug use with positive TSH receptor antibodies defined persistent Graves' disease in the study. General study findings and limits: The study found persistent patients shared more public clonotypes (2,741) than new patients (about 890). Investigators studied peripheral blood only, not thyroid tissue.

Germline CDR1 is MDHEN and CDR2 is SYDVKM. The CDR3 runs 12 residues. Trimming shortened V by 7 bases and J by 2 bases, and 8 bases separated the two germline ends. As for time point: persistent/refractory GD, antithyroid drugs over 5 years with positive TRAb. Researchers made the TCR library from RNA that was extracted from PBMCs. Tubes containing EDTA received around 9.9 milliliters of drawn peripheral blood. HTBI primers from iRepertoire and Arm-PCR of CDR3 regions yielded the TCR beta libraries. TCRdb passed the multiplex PCR reads through MiXCR, listing each CDR3 protein once. The table has over 650,000 distinct CDR3 sequences, around 30% seen once.

The TCR comes from a female donor with Graves disease. This sequence joins TRBV28 and TRBJ1-1; no definite D call. Sequencing was performed on peripheral blood mononuclear cells (PBMCs), taken when the disease was refractory, from a patient treated with antithyroid drugs. CDR3 residues: CASNMGNTEAFF. The CDR3 coding sequence is TGTGCCAGCAATATGGGCAACACTGAAGCTTTCTTT.